These 17 T cell receptor beta chains came from one sample sequenced in a study of cytotoxic CD8 clonotypes in ibrutinib-treated CLL. This table comes from immunoSEQ multiplex PCR, and its TCRdb copy is limited to in-frame clones, with some not included. This table has 250,000 to 350,000 clones, approximately 76% appearing once. Source: PBMCs, taken at disease progression, from a patient treated with ibrutinib. Receptors were obtained from a human donor with chronic lymphocytic leukemia.

This chain links TRBV18 with TRBJ1-1; a possible D gene is TRBD1 (5 bases). V lost 4 bases and J lost 2, with 11 bases in between. The CDR3 loop spans 14 amino acids. Looked up from germline, CDR1 is KGHSH and CDR2 is LQKENI. The CDR3 nucleotides are TGTGCCAGCTCACGCGGACACCTCAACACTGAAGCTTTCTTT. This gives the protein CASSRGHLNTEAFF.

This chain links TRBV7-6 with TRBJ2-7; 11 bases map to TRBD2. Germline CDR1 SGHVS, CDR2 FNYEAQ. The CDR3 sequence is 14 residues long. Trimming took 5 bases from V and 7 from J; bases not matched to a gene: 7. The CDR3 DNA sequence: TGTGCCAGCAGCCCAACTAGCGGGGGTGGAGAGCAGTACTTC. It translates to CASSPTSGGGEQYF.

The rearrangement uses TRBV9 and TRBJ2-5; 15 bases align to TRBD2. The CDR3 loop spans 16 amino acids. V shed 4 bases and J 4 bases; nucleotides not matched to a gene: 5. Germline-derived CDR1 and CDR2 are SGDLS and YYNGEE. CDR3 nucleotide sequence: TGTGCCAGCAGCCCCAGGACTAGCGGGAGGGGAGAGACCCAGTACTTC. Its translation is CASSPRTSGRGETQYF.

This clone was counted a few times. The gene calls are TRBV9 and TRBJ1-6, with a tentative D call TRBD1 (5 bases). Looked up from germline, CDR1 is SGDLS and CDR2 is YYNGEE. This CDR3 contains 15 residues. Between the trimmed V and J ends, which lost 2 bases and 6 bases, there was a span of 12 bases. CDR3 nucleotides: TGTGCCAGCAGCGTCCGAGCAGGGCTTAATTCACCCCTCCACTTT. It translates to CASSVRAGLNSPLHF. The variable domain in full, with the rest retrieved from reference TRBV9 and TRBJ1-6, is DSGVTQTPKHLITATGQRVTLRCSPRSGDLSVYWYQQSLDQGLQFLIQYYNGEERAKGNILERFSAQQFPDLHSELNLSSLELGDSALYFCASSVRAGLNSPLHFGNGTRLTVT.

This rearrangement joins TRBV5-8 to TRBJ2-5, with TRBD2 identical over 12 bases. CDR1 is SGHTS and CDR2 is YDEGEE in the germline V gene. The V gene end was trimmed by 3 bases and the J gene end by 5 bases; junction bases not matched to a gene: 14. The CDR3 consists of 18 residues. CDR3 DNA: TGTGCCAGCAGCTCCTGGTGGACTAGCGGGACGGGAGGGGAGACCCAGTACTTC. Amino acid sequence: CASSSWWTSGTGGETQYF. Variable domain in full (rest from reference TRBV5-8 and TRBJ2-5): EAGVTQSPTHLIKTRGQQATLRCSPISGHTSVYWYQQALGLGLQFLLWYDEGEERNRGNFPPRFSGRQFPNYSSELNVNALELEDSALYLCASSSWWTSGTGGETQYFGPGTRLLVL.

This chain's CDR3 is CASSLDAGTEAFF. The CDR3 DNA sequence: TGTGCCAGCAGCCTCGACGCGGGGACTGAAGCTTTCTTT. The chain combines TRBV5-6 with TRBJ1-1; D is undetermined. This CDR3 spans 13 amino acids. Germline CDR1 is SGHDT and CDR2 is YYEEEE. V lost 4 bases to trimming and J lost 5 bases, with 12 bases between them.

The V and J genes are TRBV29-1 and TRBJ2-4, with 11 bases lining up with TRBD2. The germline V gene encodes CDR1 SQVTM and CDR2 ANQGSEA. The V gene end was trimmed by 7 bases and the J gene end by 8 bases; junction bases not matched to a gene: 7. CDR3 size: 13 residues. The CDR3 nucleotides read TGCAGCGCCCTGACTAGCGGGATACACATTCAGTACTTC. It codes for CSALTSGIHIQYF.

The chain recombines TRBV7-3 with TRBJ2-5, with TRBD2 matching 7 bases. The V gene's germline CDR1 is SGHTA and CDR2 FQGTGA. The J segment lost 4 bases and the V segment lost 2 bases, leaving 4 bases of the junction unmatched. This CDR3 is built from 14 residues. CDR3 bases: TGTGCCAGCAGCTTACAGTCGGGAGGAGAGACCCAGTACTTC. This encodes CASSLQSGGETQYF.

This clone was observed a handful of times. The CDR3 coding sequence is TGTGCCAGCACACGTCGGGGAGAGCAGTTCTTC. Residues: CASTRRGEQFF. The chain has TRBV28 and TRBJ2-1, with D perhaps TRBD2 (5 bases). V was pared by 7 bases and J by 10 bases, with 11 bases between. The CDR3 loop spans 11 amino acids. In germline, CDR1 is MDHEN, CDR2 SYDVKM.

CDR3 loop: CASSLAVAGGRLDEQFF. The CDR3 nucleotides read TGCGCCAGCAGCTTGGCGGTAGCGGGAGGACGGTTGGATGAGCAGTTCTTC. V and J are TRBV5-1 and TRBJ2-1, with 10 bases identical to TRBD2. CDR1 is SGHRS, CDR2 YFSETQ, per germline. The CDR3 runs 17 residues. After removal of 0 bases from V and 8 bases from J, the junction contained 11 bases not matched to a gene.

The V and J genes are TRBV2 and TRBJ2-7; 11 nucleotides agree with TRBD2. The V and J ends lost 6 bases and 0 bases, in that order; junction bases with no gene match: 10. The CDR3 covers 17 residues. From germline, CDR1 is SNHLY and CDR2 FYNNEI. CDR3 nucleotide sequence: TGTGCCAGCAGAGGACTAGCGGGTGATCCGAGCTCCTACGAGCAGTACTTC. It is translated as CASRGLAGDPSSYEQYF.

CDR3 DNA: TGTGCCAGCAGTTCCCCCGGGAGAACCGGGGAGCTGTTTTTT. As protein: CASSSPGRTGELFF. The chain recombines TRBV27 with TRBJ2-2; D might be TRBD2 (6 bases). The length of the CDR3 is 14 residues. CDR1 and CDR2 from the germline V gene are MNHEY and SMNVEV (reference sequence). V was cut by 4 bases and J by 5 bases, with 11 bases left in between.

As for this clone: Additional DNA sequences in this sample encode the identical CDR3. This chain links TRBV29-1 with TRBJ2-3; TRBD2 matches 7 bases. Germline loops: CDR1 SQVTM, CDR2 ANQGSEA. The CDR3 is 13 residues long. V shed 6 bases and J 2 bases; nucleotides not matched to a gene: 5. This CDR3 reads CSVAGTITDTQYF. CDR3 nucleotide sequence: TGCAGCGTGGCCGGGACTATCACAGATACGCAGTATTTT.

This sequence joins TRBV6-6 and TRBJ2-1, with a possible D match to TRBD2 (6 bases). CDR3 length equals 13 residues. Trimming left V 2 bases short and J 10 bases short, with 12 bases between. Germline CDR1 reads MNHNY; CDR2 reads SVGAGI (reference sequence). CDR3 residues: CASSYQTRGEQFF. Written as DNA, the CDR3 is TGTGCCAGCAGTTACCAGACTAGGGGCGAGCAGTTCTTC.

CDR3 region: CSAGLAGFLYNEQFF. CDR3 in DNA: TGCAGCGCTGGACTAGCGGGATTTCTTTACAATGAGCAGTTCTTC. This sequence joins TRBV29-1 and TRBJ2-1; TRBD2 matches at 12 bases. The CDR3 length is 15 residues. CDR1 is SQVTM, CDR2 ANQGSEA, per germline. V lost 7 bases, J lost 4 bases, and 8 bases stayed unmatched.

CDR3 amino acids: CASIQGLAYTGELFF. Here the CDR3 DNA reads TGTGCCAGTATCCAAGGACTAGCATACACCGGGGAGCTGTTTTTT. V is TRBV19 and J is TRBJ2-2, with 8 bases aligning to TRBD2. Germline loops: CDR1 LNHDA, CDR2 SQIVND (reference sequence). J was trimmed by 3 bases and V by 7 bases; bases with no gene match: 7. The CDR3 extends over 15 amino acids.

This sequence joins TRBV29-1 and TRBJ2-3, with D possibly TRBD1 on 5 matching bases. CDR1 and CDR2 from the germline V gene are SQVTM and ANQGSEA. The CDR3 contains 13 residues. Trimming left V 3 bases short and J 1 base short, with 8 bases between. The CDR3 nucleotides are TGCAGCGTTGAGGTAGGGGGCACAGATACGCAGTATTTT. Its protein product is CSVEVGGTDTQYF.